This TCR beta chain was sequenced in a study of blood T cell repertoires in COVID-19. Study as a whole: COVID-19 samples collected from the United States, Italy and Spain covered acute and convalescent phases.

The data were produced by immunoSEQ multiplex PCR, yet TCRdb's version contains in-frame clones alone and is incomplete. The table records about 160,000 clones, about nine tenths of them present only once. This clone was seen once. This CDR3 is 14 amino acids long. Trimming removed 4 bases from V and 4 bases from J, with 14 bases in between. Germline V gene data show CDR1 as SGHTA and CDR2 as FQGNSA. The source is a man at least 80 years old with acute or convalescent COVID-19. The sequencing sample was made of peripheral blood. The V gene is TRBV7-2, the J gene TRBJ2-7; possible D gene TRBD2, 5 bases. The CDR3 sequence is CASSSAVGGYEQYF. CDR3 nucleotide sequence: TGTGCCAGCAGCTCCGCCGTCGGAGGATACGAGCAGTACTTC.